The T cell receptor beta chain described here comes from a study of control samples from healthy donors and cancer patients (TCRdb year 2020). To prepare the library, the immunoSEQ multiplex PCR assay was applied. Imported from immuneACCESS, the table was reduced by TCRdb to in-frame sequences with V and J called. These copies leave out some clones; in studies compared against another copy, an unresolved V gene accounts for under half, and the cause of the remainder is not known. This sample lists approximately 86,000 clones; about nine tenths were detected once. Jointly, the top ten make up around 20% of the sample. CDR1 and CDR2 are read off the germline V gene as SGHRS and YFSETQ. From cysteine to phenylalanine, the CDR3 is 15 amino acids long. This entry keeps only the CDR3 DNA: 45 bases, framed from base 1. Ends trimmed: V by 0 bases, J by 2 bases; bases unmatched to a gene: 2. With respect to this clone: Its antigen target is currently unknown. The record has no base qualities; no much larger clone is one base away.

This TCR derives from a man aged 30 to 39 in good health. This chain is built from TRBV5-1 and TRBJ2-5; a stretch of 9 junction bases matches TRBD1. Sample: blood. Read as DNA, the sequence is TGCGCCAGCAGCTTGGTCGGGACAGGGCAAGAGACCCAGTACTTC. This gives the protein CASSLVGTGQETQYF. The reference TRBV5-1 and TRBJ2-5 proteins fill in what lies around the CDR3, so the full variable domain reads KAGVTQTPRYLIKTRGQQVTLSCSPISGHRSVSWYQQTPGQGLQFLFEYFSETQRNKGNFPGRFSGRQFSNSRSEMNVSTLELGDSALYLCASSLVGTGQETQYFGPGTRLLVL.